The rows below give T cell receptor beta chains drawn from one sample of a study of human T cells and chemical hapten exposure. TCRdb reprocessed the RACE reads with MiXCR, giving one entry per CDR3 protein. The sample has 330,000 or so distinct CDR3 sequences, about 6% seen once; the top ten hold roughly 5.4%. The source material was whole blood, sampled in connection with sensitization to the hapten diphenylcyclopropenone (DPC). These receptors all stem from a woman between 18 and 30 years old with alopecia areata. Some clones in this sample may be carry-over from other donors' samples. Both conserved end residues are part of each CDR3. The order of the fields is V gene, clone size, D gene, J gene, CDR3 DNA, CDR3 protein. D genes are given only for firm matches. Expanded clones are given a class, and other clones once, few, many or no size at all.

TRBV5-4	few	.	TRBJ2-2	TGTGCCAGCAGCAGGGAACTGAACACCGGGGAGCTGTTTTTT	CASSRELNTGELFF
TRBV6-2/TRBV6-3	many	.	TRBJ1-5	TGTGCCAGCAGTTACAAACCGGCAGGCGGGTATCAGCCCCAGCATTTT	CASSYKPAGGYQPQHF
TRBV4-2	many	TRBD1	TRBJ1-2	TGTGCCAGCAGCCAGGACCCCGACAGGGGAGTTGGCTACACCTTC	CASSQDPDRGVGYTF
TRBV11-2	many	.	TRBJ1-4	TGTGCCAGCAGCCCCCGAGCTACTGGGGAAAAACTGTTTTTT	CASSPRATGEKLFF
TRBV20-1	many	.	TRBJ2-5	TGCAGGGCCCGAGGGGTTCAAGAGACCCAGTACTTC	CRARGVQETQYF
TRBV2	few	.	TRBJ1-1	TGTGCCAGCGCAGGACAGAACTCAAACACTGAAGCTTTCTTT	CASAGQNSNTEAFF
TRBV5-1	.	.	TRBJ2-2	TGCGCCAGCAGCTTGGCGGCAGGGACGGACGGGGAGCTGTTTTTT	CASSLAAGTDGELFF
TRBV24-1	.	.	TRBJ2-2	TGTGCCACCAGTGATTTGCGTCAGGACACCGGGGAGCTGTTTTTT	CATSDLRQDTGELFF
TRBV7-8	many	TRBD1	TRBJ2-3	TGTGCCAGCAGCAAAATGGGACAGATCACAGATACGCAGTATTTT	CASSKMGQITDTQYF
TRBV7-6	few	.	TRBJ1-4	TGTGCCAGCAGCTTAGCGGGGTATACTAATGAAAAACTGTTTTTT	CASSLAGYTNEKLFF
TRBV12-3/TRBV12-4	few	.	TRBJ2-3	TGTGCCAGCAGTTTTGAGGGCCTCACAGATACGCAGTATTTT	CASSFEGLTDTQYF
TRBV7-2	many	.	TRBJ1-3	TGTGCCAGCAGCTTAGTGTCGTCCAATGGGGACACCATATATTTT	CASSLVSSNGDTIYF
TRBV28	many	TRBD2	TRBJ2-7	TGTGCCAGCAGTATCCCCGGACTAGCGGGGGGCTACGAGCAGTACTTC	CASSIPGLAGGYEQYF
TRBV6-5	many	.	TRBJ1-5	TGTGCCAGCAGTTCGACAGAGAATCAGCCCCAGCATTTT	CASSSTENQPQHF
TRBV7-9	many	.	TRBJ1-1	TGTGCCAGCAGCTTATACACTCCTTCCAACACTGAAGCTTTCTTT	CASSLYTPSNTEAFF
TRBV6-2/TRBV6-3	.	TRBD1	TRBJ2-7	TGTGCCAGCAGTTACTCTCCGGGCCAGGGGGTCTACGAGCAGTACTTC	CASSYSPGQGVYEQYF
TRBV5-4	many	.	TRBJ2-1	TGTGCCAGCAGCACGCTGAGTCAGAACAACAATGAGCAGTTCTTC	CASSTLSQNNNEQFF
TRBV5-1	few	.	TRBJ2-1	TGCGCCAGCAGCTCAGGGACGAACCTCTACAATGAGCAGTTCTTC	CASSSGTNLYNEQFF
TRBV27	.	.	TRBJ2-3	TGTGCCAGTCGAGACGGGTCATGGGGCGCAACAGATACGCAGTATTTT	CASRDGSWGATDTQYF
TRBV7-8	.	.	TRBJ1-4	TGTGCCAGCAGCCCCTCCCCAAGTCCTAATGAAAAACTGTTTTTT	CASSPSPSPNEKLFF
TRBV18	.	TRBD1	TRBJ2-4	TGTGCCAGCTCACCACACTCAGGGGGATTTGACAAAAACATTCAGTACTTC	CASSPHSGGFDKNIQYF
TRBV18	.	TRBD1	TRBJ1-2	TGTGCCAGCTCTCTTCGACAGGGTCATGGCTATGGCTACACCTTC	CASSLRQGHGYGYTF
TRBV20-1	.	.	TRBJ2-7	TGCAGTGCTAGAGCTATAAGGGCACAGTTTACGTACGAGCAGTACTTC	CSARAIRAQFTYEQYF
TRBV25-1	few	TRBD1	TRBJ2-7	TGTGCCAGCAGTGACTCGGGACAGGGGGCCCACGAGCAGTACTTC	CASSDSGQGAHEQYF
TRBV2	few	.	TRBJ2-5	TGTGCCAGCAGTGACCACAGTCAAGAGACCCAGTACTTC	CASSDHSQETQYF
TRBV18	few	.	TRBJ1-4	TGTGCCAGCTCACCAAAGGGGGGCCCCCGGACTAATGAAAAACTGTTTTTT	CASSPKGGPRTNEKLFF
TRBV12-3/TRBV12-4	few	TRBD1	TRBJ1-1	TGTGCCAGCAGCCCACAGGGGGCGGCTTACACTGAAGCTTTCTTT	CASSPQGAAYTEAFF
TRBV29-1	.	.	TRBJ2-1	TGCAGCGCTTCCGGCCGGGACATCTGGGACAATGAGCAGTTCTTC	CSASGRDIWDNEQFF
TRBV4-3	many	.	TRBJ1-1	TGCGCCAGCAGCCGAACAGATCTGAACACTGAAGCTTTCTTT	CASSRTDLNTEAFF
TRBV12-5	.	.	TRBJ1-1	TGTGCTAGTGGTTTGGTAAGGGTTTTCCACACTGAAGCTTTCTTT	CASGLVRVFHTEAFF
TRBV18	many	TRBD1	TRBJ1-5	TGTGCCAGCCACGGGACAGGGAATGGCAATCAGCCCCAGCATTTT	CASHGTGNGNQPQHF
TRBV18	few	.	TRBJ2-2	TGTGCCAGCTCACCACCTGGCGGGGAGCTGTTTTTT	CASSPPGGELFF
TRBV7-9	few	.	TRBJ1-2	TGTGCCAGCAGCTTAGCCTTGACAGTCGAGTCGTATGGCTACACCTTC	CASSLALTVESYGYTF
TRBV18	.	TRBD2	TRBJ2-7	TGTGCCAGCTCACCACCGGGGGCTAGCGGGATCTACGAGCAGTACTTC	CASSPPGASGIYEQYF
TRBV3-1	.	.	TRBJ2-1	TGTGCCGGCAGCCAAGACTCGCCGTCCGGGGGAGGAGAGCAGTTCTTC	CAGSQDSPSGGGEQFF
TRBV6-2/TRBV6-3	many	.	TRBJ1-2	TGTGCCAGCAGTTTTAGGGACTATGGCTACACCTTC	CASSFRDYGYTF
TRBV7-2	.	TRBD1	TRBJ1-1	TGTGCCAGCAGTTCACAGGGGTGGACTGAAGCTTTCTTT	CASSSQGWTEAFF
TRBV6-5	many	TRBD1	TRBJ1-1	TGTGCCAGCAGTTACAGGGGACAGGGTAAGAACACTGAAGCTTTCTTT	CASSYRGQGKNTEAFF
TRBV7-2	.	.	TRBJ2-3	TGTGCCAGCAGCAGCGGACAGCCCGATACGCAGTATTTT	CASSSGQPDTQYF
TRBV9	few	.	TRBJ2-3	TGTGCCAGCAGCGGAGCTTTCCGCACAGATACGCAGTATTTT	CASSGAFRTDTQYF
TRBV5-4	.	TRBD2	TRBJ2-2	TGTGCCAGCAGCTCCGGACTAGCGGGGGACACCGGGGAGCTGTTTTTT	CASSSGLAGDTGELFF
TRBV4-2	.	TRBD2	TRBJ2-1	TGTGCCAGCAGCCAAGCTTCTAGCGGGGGGATCTACAATGAGCAGTTCTTC	CASSQASSGGIYNEQFF
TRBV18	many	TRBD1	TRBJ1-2	TGTGCCAGCTCACCACAGGGACAGTCCAACTATGGCTACACCTTC	CASSPQGQSNYGYTF
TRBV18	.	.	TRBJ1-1	TGTGCCAGCTCACCATCGGCTGTCCGAGAATGGAACACTGAAGCTTTCTTT	CASSPSAVREWNTEAFF
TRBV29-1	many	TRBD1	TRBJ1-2	TGCAGCGTTGTTCCCCAGACAGGGGGGAATGGCTACACCTTC	CSVVPQTGGNGYTF
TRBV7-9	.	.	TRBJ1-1	TGTGCCAGCAGTAAAAAGATAATGGACACTGAAGCTTTCTTT	CASSKKIMDTEAFF
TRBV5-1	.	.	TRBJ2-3	TGCGCCAGCAGCTTGGCCCCAGGAGGGGATACGCAGTATTTT	CASSLAPGGDTQYF
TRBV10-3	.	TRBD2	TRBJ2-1	TGTGCCATCAGTGAGTCGAGACTAGCGGGGGGGCCTGTACATGAGCAGTTCTTC	CAISESRLAGGPVHEQFF
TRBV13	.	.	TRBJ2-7	TGTGCCAGCAGCTTAGCGTTAGGCCGCGACTACGAGCAGTACTTC	CASSLALGRDYEQYF
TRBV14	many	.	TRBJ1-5	TGTGCCAGCAGCCAAGGAATAGGTCAGCCCCAGCATTTT	CASSQGIGQPQHF
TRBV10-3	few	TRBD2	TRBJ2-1	TGTGCCATCAGTGGACTAGCGGGGGGGCGGCATGAGCAGTTCTTC	CAISGLAGGRHEQFF
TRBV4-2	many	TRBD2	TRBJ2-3	TGTGCCAGCAGCCCACTACTAGCGGGGATCACAGATACGCAGTATTTT	CASSPLLAGITDTQYF
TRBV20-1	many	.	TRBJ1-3	TGCAGTGCTAGAGACCCCCGGGCTGGAAACACCATATATTTT	CSARDPRAGNTIYF
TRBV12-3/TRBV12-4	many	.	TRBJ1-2	TGTGCCAGCAGTTTCGGGGAGGGCTACACCTTC	CASSFGEGYTF
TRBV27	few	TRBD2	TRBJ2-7	TGTGCCAGCAGCATCGGGGGGGCCGTCTACGAGCAGTACTTC	CASSIGGAVYEQYF
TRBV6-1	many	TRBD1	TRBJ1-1	TGTGCCAGCACCAGACAGGGGGCGACTGAAGCTTTCTTT	CASTRQGATEAFF
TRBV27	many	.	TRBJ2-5	TGTGCCAGCAGTTTCAGGGGAGAGACCCAGTACTTC	CASSFRGETQYF
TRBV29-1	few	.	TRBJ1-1	TGCAGCGTTGACATAGCTTGGGACCCGGGACCCCAATACACTGAAGCTTTCTTT	CSVDIAWDPGPQYTEAFF
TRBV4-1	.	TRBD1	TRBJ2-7	TGCGCCAGCAGCCAAGCATCACAGGGGGCCTCCATAACGAGGGAGCAGTACTTC	CASSQASQGASITREQYF
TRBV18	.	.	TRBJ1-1	TGTGCCAGCTTCCCCCCGGGGCCAAACACTGAAGCTTTCTTT	CASFPPGPNTEAFF